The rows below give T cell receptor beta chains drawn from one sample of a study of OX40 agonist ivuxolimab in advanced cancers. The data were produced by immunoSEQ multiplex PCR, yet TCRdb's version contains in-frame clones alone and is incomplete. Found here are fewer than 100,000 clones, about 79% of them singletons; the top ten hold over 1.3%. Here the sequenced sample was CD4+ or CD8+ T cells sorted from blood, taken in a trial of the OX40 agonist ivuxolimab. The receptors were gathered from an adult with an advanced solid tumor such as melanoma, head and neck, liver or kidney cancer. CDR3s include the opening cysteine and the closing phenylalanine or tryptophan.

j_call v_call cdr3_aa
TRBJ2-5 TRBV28 CASSGPPQETQYF
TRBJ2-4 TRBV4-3 CASSQDLRTAAGNIQYF
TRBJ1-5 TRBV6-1 CASSESRPQHF
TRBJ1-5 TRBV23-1 CASSHGTGDITQPQHF
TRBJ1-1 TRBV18 CASSLALNTEAFF
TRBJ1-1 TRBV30 CAYYEVISEAFF
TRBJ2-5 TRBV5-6 CASSLGRGRGETQYF
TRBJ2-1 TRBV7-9 CASNRDRAGEQFF
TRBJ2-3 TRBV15 CATSRAYTDTQYF
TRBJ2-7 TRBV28 CATLGPGLAASYEQYF
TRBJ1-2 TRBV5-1 CASSLGGGNNGYTF
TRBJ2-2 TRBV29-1 CSVSDRGRTTGELFF
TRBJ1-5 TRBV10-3 CAISDSEIGWSNQPQHF
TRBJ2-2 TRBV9 CASSGTSGRVFAGELFF
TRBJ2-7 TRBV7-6 CASSAQEGQAYEQYF
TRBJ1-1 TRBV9 CASSVGGGGLITEAFF
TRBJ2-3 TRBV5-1 CASTGFGGKKDTQYF
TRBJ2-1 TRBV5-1 CASSQTQGSYNEQFF
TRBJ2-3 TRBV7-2 CASVLAGRRTDTQYF
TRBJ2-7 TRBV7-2 CASSLTAGGRNEQYF
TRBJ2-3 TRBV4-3 CASSQGPGAGDTQYF
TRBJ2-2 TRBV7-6 CASSSSGGGDGELFF
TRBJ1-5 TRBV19 CASMRTGDHQPQHF
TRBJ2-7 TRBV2 CASSESQPSIPYF
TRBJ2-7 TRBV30 CAWHTGTALGEQYF
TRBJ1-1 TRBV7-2 CASSSQGATEAFF
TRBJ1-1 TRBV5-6 CASRQGARGAFF
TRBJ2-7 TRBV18 CASSPTGGQRNYEQYF
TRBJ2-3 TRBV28 CASSLLGVTDTQYF
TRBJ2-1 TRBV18 CASSPPQREGLNEQFF
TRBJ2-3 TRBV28 CASRASGLTIPTDTQYF
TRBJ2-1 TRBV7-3 CASSPGLVSNEQFF
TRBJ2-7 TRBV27 CASSTPRDPLEEQYF
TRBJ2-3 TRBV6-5 CASSYKAGPDTQYF
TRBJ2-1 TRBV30 CAWNTGGQYNEQFF
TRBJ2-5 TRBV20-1 CSAQFQETQYF
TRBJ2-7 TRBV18 CASSLIDTQNEQYF
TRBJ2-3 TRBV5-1 CASSLGLAGAGADTQYF
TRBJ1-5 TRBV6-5 CASSYSGHEPQHF
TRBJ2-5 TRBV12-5 CASGPGTSGGSRETQYF
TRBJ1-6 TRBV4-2 CASSQRPEPRSPLHF
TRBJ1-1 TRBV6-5 CASSYFGRNTEAFF
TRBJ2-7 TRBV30 CAWKGDRTYEQYF